The 32 T cell receptor beta chains below were found in one sample sequenced in a study of T cell responses to AZD1222 COVID-19 vaccine (dated by TCRdb to the early 2020s). Library preparation used the immunoSEQ multiplex PCR assay. TCRdb holds this immuneACCESS table with in-frame rearrangements only. Some clones are missing; in checked studies, unresolved V genes explain under half, and the rest has no known cause. Across this sample there are roughly 150,000 clones, with 85% to 95% seen only once. About 1.6% of the sample belongs to the ten largest clones. The label giving this sample's time point can be read as: about 28 days (+/-7) after the second vaccine dose. Material: peripheral blood, obtained 28 days after the second AZD1222 dose. Every receptor here comes from an adult who received the AZD1222 COVID-19 vaccine.

V is TRBV19 and J is TRBJ2-5; 10 bases are shared with TRBD2. CDR3 length: 19 residues. The trim removed 4 bases at V and 0 bases at J, leaving 14 bases unmatched. Germline CDR1 and CDR2: LNHDA and SQIVND (reference sequence). CDR3 in amino acids: CASSTSGTSADFNQETQYF. CDR3 sequence (DNA): TGTGCCAGTAGTACCTCCGGGACTAGCGCTGATTTTAACCAAGAGACCCAGTACTTC. Based on the CDR3 plus reference TRBV19 and TRBJ2-5, the full variable domain is DGGITQSPKYLFRKEGQNVTLSCEQNLNHDAMYWYRQDPGQGLRLIYYSQIVNDFQKGDIAEGYSVSREKKESFPLTVTSAQKNPTAFYLCASSTSGTSADFNQETQYFGPGTRLLVL.

This clone was counted once. V and J are TRBV5-6 and TRBJ2-3; D unresolved. V was cut by 6 bases and J by 1 base, with 6 bases left in between. CDR3 length equals 12 residues. Per the germline V gene, CDR1 is SGHDT and CDR2 is YYEEEE. The CDR3 region is CASTARTDTQYF. CDR3 sequence (DNA): TGTGCCAGCACGGCGCGCACAGATACGCAGTATTTT.

The rearrangement uses TRBV6-5 and TRBJ2-3, with D maybe TRBD2 (5 bases). V lost 2 bases and J lost 5, with 8 bases in between. Germline CDR1 is MNHEY and CDR2 is SVGAGI. There are 13 residues in the CDR3. This chain's CDR3 is CASSYARGDTQYF. The DNA of the CDR3 is TGTGCCAGCAGTTACGCTCGGGGAGATACGCAGTATTTT.

The chain has TRBV6-5 and TRBJ2-7; D is undetermined. Trimming cost V 0 bases and J 5 bases, with 14 bases left between them. From germline, CDR1 is MNHEY and CDR2 SVGAGI. The CDR3 runs to 15 residues. The DNA for the CDR3 is TGTGCCAGCAGTTACTCAGGAGCCCGGCCTGACGAGCAGTACTTC. It encodes CASSYSGARPDEQYF.

The chain couples TRBV2 to TRBJ2-3, with a weak D call TRBD1 (6 bases). Deletions cut 7 bases from V and 10 bases from J, with 18 bases between. Germline loops: CDR1 SNHLY, CDR2 FYNNEI. The CDR3 has 13 amino acids. The CDR3 here is CASTFHEQGSQYF. CDR3 nucleotides: TGTGCCAGCACTTTCCACGAACAGGGTTCGCAGTATTTT.

This chain uses TRBV4-1 with TRBJ1-4; no firm D call. The CDR3 is made up of 17 amino acids. Trimming left V 3 bases short and J 0 bases short, with 14 bases between. Germline assignment: CDR1 MGHRA and CDR2 YSYEKL. In DNA form, the CDR3 reads TGCGCCAGCAGCCAGGACGATGGAACTCCAACTAATGAAAAACTGTTTTTT. It specifies CASSQDDGTPTNEKLFF.

Details on this clone: The sample contains more than one DNA sequence encoding this CDR3. The chain employs TRBV27 and TRBJ1-5; the D is unclear. This CDR3 contains 14 residues. V was pared by 2 bases and J by 0 bases, with 5 bases between. Germline V lookup: CDR1 MNHEY, CDR2 SMNVEV (reference sequence). The CDR3 bases are TGTGCCAGCAGTTTAGGATATAGCAATCAGCCCCAGCATTTT. This codes for CASSLGYSNQPQHF.

The genes are TRBV19 and TRBJ1-2; D possibly corresponds to TRBD1 (5 bases). V was shortened by 4 bases and J by 4 bases, with 10 bases between the two germline ends. From germline, CDR1 is LNHDA and CDR2 SQIVND (reference sequence). The CDR3 extends over 13 amino acids. The CDR3: CASSTGTSYGYTF. The CDR3 DNA sequence: TGTGCCAGTAGTACCGGGACCTCCTATGGCTACACCTTC.

Concerning this clone: Other DNA sequences in the sample encode the same CDR3. V usage is TRBV6-5 and J usage is TRBJ1-1; unclear D gene. Germline-derived CDR1 and CDR2 are MNHEY and SVGAGI. Trimming cost V 0 bases and J 4 bases, with 6 bases left between them. This CDR3 is 13 amino acids long. This CDR3 is CASSYSTSTEAFF. CDR3 bases: TGTGCCAGCAGTTACTCGACCAGCACTGAAGCTTTCTTT.

This sequence joins TRBV11-3 and TRBJ1-3; D not certain. V was shortened by 4 bases and J by 2 bases, with 6 bases between the two germline ends. The length of the CDR3 is 13 residues. The V gene's germline CDR1 is SGHNT and CDR2 YENEEA. CDR3 sequence: CASSSGPGNTIYF. CDR3 DNA sequence: TGTGCCAGCAGCTCCGGACCTGGAAACACCATATATTTT.

The chain has TRBV2 and TRBJ2-7; 7 bases map to TRBD2. With V trimmed by 6 bases and J by 3 bases, 8 bases remained unmatched. This CDR3 region has 14 residues. Germline CDR1 SNHLY, CDR2 FYNNEI. The CDR3 nucleotides are TGTGCCAGCAGAGACCTGGGCGGGAGCTACGAGCAGTACTTC. Protein product: CASRDLGGSYEQYF.

V usage is TRBV15 and J usage is TRBJ2-3; 12 nucleotides align to TRBD2. Germline CDR1 is LNHNV and CDR2 is YYDKDF (reference sequence). With 1 base clipped from V and 4 bases from J, the junction kept 3 bases outside the gene matches. This CDR3 spans 16 amino acids. CDR3 DNA sequence: TGTGCCACCAGCAGAGTACTAGCGGGGGGTCCAGATACGCAGTATTTT. It codes for CATSRVLAGGPDTQYF.

The rearrangement joins TRBV6-6 to TRBJ1-4; 7 nucleotides match TRBD1. The CDR3 runs 16 residues. Germline V CDR1 and CDR2: MNHNY, SVGAGI (reference sequence). Trimming removed 5 bases from V and 0 bases from J; junction bases left unmatched: 6. This CDR3 reads CASSHGQEATNEKLFF. The CDR3 DNA follows: TGTGCCAGCAGTCACGGACAGGAGGCAACTAATGAAAAACTGTTTTTT.

CDR3 sequence (DNA): TGCGCCAGCAGCCAAAGTGTCCCGGGTCCTCCCTACGAGCAGTACTTC. It codes for CASSQSVPGPPYEQYF. The V call is TRBV4-1, the J call TRBJ2-7; D ambiguous. Germline V lookup: CDR1 MGHRA, CDR2 YSYEKL. The CDR3 is 16 residues long. With 2 bases removed from V and 2 bases from J, the gap between germline ends came to 16 bases.

The chain recombines TRBV30 with TRBJ2-5; D is uncertain. Trimming cost V 0 bases and J 3 bases, with 11 bases left between them. Germline loops: CDR1 GTSNPN, CDR2 SVGIG (reference sequence). The CDR3 covers 14 residues. The CDR3 nucleotides are TGTGCCTGGAGTGTATGGCCAGGAAAAGAGACCCAGTACTTC. This gives the protein CAWSVWPGKETQYF.

The CDR3 DNA is TGTGCCAGCAGTGACGCCTTATCAAACCGGGACAGGGGGCCCGGCAATCAGCCCCAGCATTTT. Residues: CASSDALSNRDRGPGNQPQHF. The chain links TRBV6-4 to TRBJ1-5, with 12 bases that match TRBD1. The V gene's germline CDR1 is MRHNA and CDR2 SNTAGT. The J segment lost 2 bases and the V segment lost 2 bases, leaving 16 bases of the junction unmatched. The CDR3 has 21 amino acids.

V is TRBV24-1 and J is TRBJ1-4, with D hard to call. V was clipped by 4 bases and J by 4 bases, with 9 bases between them. Germline CDR1 reads KGHDR; CDR2 reads SFDVKD. The CDR3 sequence is 14 residues long. The CDR3 here is CATSDRALNEKLFF. As DNA, the CDR3 is TGTGCCACCAGTGACCGGGCCCTTAATGAAAAACTGTTTTTT.

In the case of this clone: This specimen includes other DNA sequences encoding the same CDR3. The CDR3 is CASSFGSNYEQYF. The CDR3 DNA follows: TGTGCCAGCAGCTTTGGCAGTAACTACGAGCAGTACTTC. The chain joins TRBV11-2 to TRBJ2-7; unclear D gene. Germline values: CDR1 SGHAT, CDR2 FQNNGV. V lost 3 bases, J lost 3 bases, and 9 bases lay in between. The CDR3 spans 13 residues. Combining the CDR3 with reference TRBV11-2 and TRBJ2-7 gives the whole variable domain EAGVAQSPRYKIIEKRQSVAFWCNPISGHATLYWYQQILGQGPKLLIQFQNNGVVDDSQLPKDRFSAERLKGVDSTLKIQPAKLEDSAVYLCASSFGSNYEQYFGPGTRLTVT.

A remark on this clone: A read error may account for a junction end that differs from germline. The CDR3 reads CASSLVGQINEKLFF. In nucleotides, the CDR3 is TGTGCCAGCAGTTTAGTGGGGCAAATTAATGAAAAACTGTTTTTT. This rearrangement joins TRBV7-9 to TRBJ1-4, with a weak D call TRBD1 (5 bases). The CDR3 length is 15 residues. CDR1 SEHNR and CDR2 FQNEAQ come from the germline V gene (reference sequence). Using reference TRBV7-9 and TRBJ1-4 for the parts outside the CDR3, the full variable domain is DTGVSQNPRHKITKRGQNVTFRCDPISEHNRLYWYRQTLGQGPEFLTYFQNEAQLEKSRLLSDRFSAERPKGSFSTLEIQRTEQGDSAMYLCASSLVGQINEKLFFGSGTQLSVL.

V usage is TRBV28 and J usage is TRBJ1-4; possibly TRBD1 for D (5 bases). V lost 10 bases, J lost 6 bases, and 15 bases lay in between. Germline V CDR1 and CDR2: MDHEN, SYDVKM. The CDR3 runs to 13 residues. The CDR3 DNA reads TGTGCCACCCATTGGGGGACCGATGAAAAACTGTTTTTT. Its protein is CATHWGTDEKLFF.

The CDR3 DNA reads TGTGCCAGCAGCCAAGATGACAGGCGCAATGAGCAGTTCTTC. This translates into CASSQDDRRNEQFF. The gene calls are TRBV3-1 (or the pseudogene TRBV3-2) and TRBJ2-1; maybe TRBD1 (6 bases). Germline V CDR1 and CDR2: LGHDT, YNNKEL (reference sequence). The ends were cut back, 0 bases at V and 6 bases at J, with 9 bases in the middle. The length of the CDR3 is 14 residues.

This chain uses TRBV18 with TRBJ1-4; D call uncertain. This CDR3 contains 16 residues. V was cut by 3 bases and J by 3 bases, with 14 bases left in between. Germline CDR1 is KGHSH and CDR2 is LQKENI. The CDR3 loop is CASSPAPRIANEKLFF. The DNA of the CDR3 is TGTGCCAGCTCACCGGCTCCACGGATTGCTAATGAAAAACTGTTTTTT.

The V gene is TRBV3-1 (or the pseudogene TRBV3-2), the J gene TRBJ2-1, with 8 bases identical to TRBD1. CDR3 length: 16 residues. With V trimmed by 3 bases and J by 11 bases, 15 bases remained unmatched. From germline, CDR1 is LGHDT and CDR2 YNNKEL (reference sequence). The CDR3 DNA sequence: TGTGCCAGCAGCCACTCGACGGCAGGGGGCCCCCATAAGCAGTTCTTC. Its protein is CASSHSTAGGPHKQFF.

V usage is TRBV19 and J usage is TRBJ2-7; tentative D call: TRBD1 (6 bases). Germline lookup yields CDR1 LNHDA and CDR2 SQIVND (reference sequence). The CDR3 extends over 13 amino acids. V was pared by 4 bases and J by 4 bases, with 11 bases between. CDR3 sequence (DNA): TGTGCCAGTAGTAGAACAGGGCCATACGAGCAGTACTTC. This gives the protein CASSRTGPYEQYF.

This rearrangement joins TRBV3-1 (or the pseudogene TRBV3-2) to TRBJ1-4; 8 bases map to TRBD1. Germline V gene sequence: CDR1 LGHDT, CDR2 YNNKEL (reference sequence). Losses at the gene ends were 3 bases for V and 5 bases for J; bases not matched to a gene: 8. CDR3 length: 16 residues. CDR3 in amino acids: CASSHRARQGNEKLFF. The CDR3, as DNA: TGTGCCAGCAGCCACCGCGCTCGACAGGGGAATGAAAAACTGTTTTTT.

The genes are TRBV5-6 and TRBJ2-7; D unclear. CDR1 and CDR2 from the germline V gene are SGHDT and YYEEEE. The CDR3 is made up of 8 amino acids. The CDR3 sequence: CLGYEQYF. The DNA for the CDR3 is TGTTTGGGCTACGAGCAGTACTTC.

The chain recombines TRBV7-2 with TRBJ2-1; 9 bases match TRBD2. V shed 5 bases, J shed 4 bases, and the junction held 6 bases outside the gene matches. Germline V gene lookup returns CDR1 SGHTA and CDR2 FQGNSA. The CDR3 runs 15 residues. DNA for the CDR3: TGTGCCAGCAGCCTTAGCGGGAGCGGGTACAATGAGCAGTTCTTC. This encodes CASSLSGSGYNEQFF. Full variable domain (remainder filled in from reference TRBV7-2 and TRBJ2-1): GAGVSQSPSNKVTEKGKDVELRCDPISGHTALYWYRQSLGQGLEFLIYFQGNSAPDKSGLPSDRFSAERTGGSVSTLTIQRTQQEDSAVYLCASSLSGSGYNEQFFGPGTRLTVL.

V is TRBV27 and J is TRBJ1-6; D gene unclear. V was clipped by 3 bases and J by 3 bases, with 0 bases between them. This CDR3 contains 12 residues. Germline CDR1 is MNHEY and CDR2 is SMNVEV (reference sequence). CDR3 sequence reads: CASSFYNSPLHF. The CDR3 nucleotides read TGTGCCAGCAGTTTCTATAATTCACCCCTCCACTTT.

This clone was seen just once. J is TRBJ1-3 and V is TRBV30; unclear D gene. The CDR3 extends over 17 amino acids. V was clipped by 0 bases and J by 0 bases, with 15 bases between them. The germline V gene has CDR1 GTSNPN and CDR2 SVGIG (reference sequence). DNA of the CDR3: TGTGCCTGGAGTGTAAGCTACCGAGGGCACTCTGGAAACACCATATATTTT. This sequence encodes CAWSVSYRGHSGNTIYF.

This chain links TRBV7-2 with TRBJ1-2; 7 nucleotides agree with TRBD1. Germline CDR1 and CDR2: SGHTA and FQGNSA. The CDR3 spans 13 residues. V was pared by 5 bases and J by 8 bases, with 8 bases of the junction left unmatched. The CDR3 loop reads CASSRQGLGGYTF. CDR3 bases: TGTGCCAGCAGCCGACAGGGACTCGGAGGCTACACCTTC. Full variable domain (outside the CDR3, taken from reference TRBV7-2 and TRBJ1-2): GAGVSQSPSNKVTEKGKDVELRCDPISGHTALYWYRQSLGQGLEFLIYFQGNSAPDKSGLPSDRFSAERTGGSVSTLTIQRTQQEDSAVYLCASSRQGLGGYTFGSGTRLTVV.

Concerning this clone: The same CDR3 can be traced to other DNA sequences in this sample. V is TRBV27 and J is TRBJ2-3, with TRBD2 matching 8 bases. With V trimmed by 5 bases and J by 0 bases, 7 bases remained unmatched. The length of the CDR3 is 16 residues. The V gene's germline CDR1 is MNHEY and CDR2 SMNVEV (reference sequence). CDR3 nucleotides: TGTGCCAGCAGTCCCGGGGGGGGCCCGAGCACAGATACGCAGTATTTT. It yields the protein CASSPGGGPSTDTQYF.

The chain combines TRBV7-2 with TRBJ1-2, with D unclear. Germline V gene lookup returns CDR1 SGHTA and CDR2 FQGNSA. V lost 1 base and J lost 5, with 11 bases in between. The CDR3 is made up of 14 amino acids. CDR3 sequence: CASSLGWTEYGYTF. In nucleotides, the CDR3 is TGTGCCAGCAGCTTAGGATGGACGGAGTATGGCTACACCTTC.